This record looks at one T cell receptor (beta chain) sequence and its context. Its cognate antigen is unknown. This record comes from a study of shared clonotypes between healthy human individuals. Broader study findings: Sharing across four donors was highest in naive CD4 (around 5%) and lowest in memory CD8 (roughly 0.4%).

The V and J ends lost 0 bases and 0 bases, in that order; junction bases with no gene match: 5. The CDR3 is 17 amino acids. CDR1 is SGHTA and CDR2 is FQGNSA in the germline V gene. This table comes from immunoSEQ multiplex PCR, and its TCRdb copy is limited to in-frame clones, with some not included. The table records roughly 2.2 million clones, 85% to 95% of them present only once. The source material was naive CD4+ T cells from PBMCs. Subset meaning: CD45RA+ positively selected. This TCR was sampled from a man aged 18 to 30 in good health. Some clones in this sample may be carry-over from other donors' samples. The chain carries TRBV7-2 and TRBJ2-3; the match to TRBD2 covers 8 bases. The CDR3 region has the DNA TGTGCCAGCAGCTTAGCTCCGGCTAGCGGGAGCACAGATACGCAGTATTTT. Translating it yields CASSLAPASGSTDTQYF.